This T cell receptor beta chain originates from a study of CD8 T cells in Susac syndrome. Points from the study as a whole: The CD4+ T cell repertoires in Susac syndrome were not clonally expanded. An acknowledgment was made by the study that its TCR sequencing and HLA analysis involved relatively few individuals.

Concerning this clonotype: Its antigen is not known.

The study sequenced TCR beta in blood CD8+ and CD4+ T cells. The authors negatively isolated CD8+ and CD4+ T cells and FACS-enriched TEMRA cells. Random hexamers were used to reverse transcribe roughly 0.45 to 1 ug of RNA. TCRdb analysed the immunoSEQ multiplex PCR reads with MiXCR anew, one entry per CDR3 protein. This repertoire shows 160,000 or so distinct CDR3 sequences, approximately 94% found once; its top ten account for 0.12%. What was sequenced was CD4+ T cells from PBMCs. The TCR originated in a human donor with Susac syndrome.

The CDR3 coding sequence is TGTGCCAGCAGTGCCCCGGGGAGGGAGACCCAGTACTTC. This sequence encodes CASSAPGRETQYF. V is TRBV2 and J is TRBJ2-5; TRBD2 might be the D (6 bases). The V end was cut by 4 bases, the J end by 5 bases, with 11 bases between. The CDR3 length is 13 residues. The germline gives CDR1 SNHLY, CDR2 FYNNEI.